The clone carrying this T cell receptor beta chain was picked up many times. The antigen is undetermined. Germline V lookup: CDR1 MNHEY, CDR2 SMNVEV (reference sequence). The CDR3 covers 15 residues. V trimming: 4 bases; J trimming: 6 bases; junction bases outside the gene matches: 8. PBMCs came from 8.5 to 10 ml fresh peripheral blood. From RNA transcripts, TCR beta CDR3 regions were amplified. RT-PCR in the first round (using the HTBI primer set) targeted the TCR CDR3. TCRdb used MiXCR to reprocess the multiplex PCR reads, holding one entry per CDR3 protein. This sample has more than 350,000 distinct CDR3 sequences, with approximately 15% found just once. This sample stems from a study of T cells in Graves' hyperthyroidism and ophthalmopathy. Across the study: The initial diagnosis was the point when peripheral blood was collected, ahead of any treatment.

General study findings and limits: Among clonotypes expanded in thyroid above 0.001, most were also found in blood.

Sequenced input: blood. The chain has TRBV27 and TRBJ2-3, with 9 bases that match TRBD2. The clonotype originates from a woman aged 30 to 39 with Graves' hyperthyroidism. The chain's CDR3 is CASSSLAGNRDTQYF. CDR3 nucleotide sequence: TGTGCCAGCAGTTCTCTAGCGGGAAATCGGGATACGCAGTATTTT.